Each of the 6 T cell receptor beta chains below was sequenced from the same sample in a study of T cells in Graves' hyperthyroidism and ophthalmopathy. RNA transcripts yielded amplified TCR beta CDR3 regions. TCR CDR3 regions were first amplified by RT-PCR with HTBI primers. TCRdb independently ran MiXCR on the multiplex PCR reads; one entry per CDR3 protein. Of a few hundred thousand distinct CDR3 sequences in the sample, roughly an eighth were seen once. Material for sequencing was blood. These receptors all stem from a woman aged 18-29 years with Graves' hyperthyroidism.

This clonotype was observed once. The J gene is TRBJ2-1, the V gene TRBV29-1; no definite D call. The CDR3 is 16 residues long. Germline-derived CDR1 and CDR2 are SQVTM and ANQGSEA. V lost 0 bases to trimming and J lost 0 bases, with 12 bases between them. CDR3 DNA sequence: TGCAGCGTTGAAGATTCCGGCAGGAGCTCCTACAATGAGCAGTTCTTC. It translates to CSVEDSGRSSYNEQFF.

This clonotype was observed a single time. The chain carries TRBV20-1 and TRBJ1-4, with D possibly TRBD1 on 5 matching bases. Trimming cost V 3 bases and J 7 bases, with 12 bases left between them. Germline V gives CDR1 DFQATT, CDR2 SNEGSKA (reference sequence). The CDR3 has 13 residues. As DNA, the CDR3 is TGCAGTGCTAGGGTGCAGGGCGGTGAAAAACTGTTTTTT. It translates to CSARVQGGEKLFF.

This clonotype appeared many times. The chain joins TRBV15 to TRBJ1-1; a possible D gene is TRBD1 (5 bases). Germline V gene sequence: CDR1 LNHNV, CDR2 YYDKDF (reference sequence). The CDR3 has 11 residues. V gave up 8 bases and J gave up 4 bases, with 8 bases separating them. CDR3 residues: CATGRGTEAFF. The CDR3 DNA reads TGTGCCACCGGAAGGGGCACTGAAGCTTTCTTT.

In its sample, this clonotype was seen many times. The V call is TRBV7-2, the J call TRBJ1-2; 11 bases agree with TRBD1. From germline, CDR1 is SGHTA and CDR2 FQGNSA. V shed 0 bases and J 4 bases; nucleotides not matched to a gene: 1. CDR3 length equals 15 residues. In DNA form, the CDR3 reads TGTGCCAGCAGCTTAGCCGGGACAGGGGGCTATGGCTACACCTTC. It codes for CASSLAGTGGYGYTF.

This clonotype was detected many times. The chain couples TRBV30 to TRBJ2-7, with D perhaps matching TRBD2 (5 bases). The germline CDR1 and CDR2 sequences are GTSNPN and SVGIG (reference sequence). Trimming cost V 0 bases and J 3 bases, with 18 bases left between them. The CDR3 is made up of 16 amino acids. The CDR3 DNA is TGTGCCTGGAGTGTAGTCGGGGTAAGGCTGGGCTACGAGCAGTACTTC. Translation: CAWSVVGVRLGYEQYF.

CDR3 residues: CASSRSEQAEAFF. In nucleotides, the CDR3 is TGTGCCAGTAGTCGCTCGGAGCAGGCTGAAGCTTTCTTT. This sequence joins TRBV19 and TRBJ1-1; no reliable D call. With 5 bases removed from V and 6 bases from J, the gap between germline ends came to 13 bases. CDR3 length: 13 residues. Germline V lookup: CDR1 LNHDA, CDR2 SQIVND (reference sequence).